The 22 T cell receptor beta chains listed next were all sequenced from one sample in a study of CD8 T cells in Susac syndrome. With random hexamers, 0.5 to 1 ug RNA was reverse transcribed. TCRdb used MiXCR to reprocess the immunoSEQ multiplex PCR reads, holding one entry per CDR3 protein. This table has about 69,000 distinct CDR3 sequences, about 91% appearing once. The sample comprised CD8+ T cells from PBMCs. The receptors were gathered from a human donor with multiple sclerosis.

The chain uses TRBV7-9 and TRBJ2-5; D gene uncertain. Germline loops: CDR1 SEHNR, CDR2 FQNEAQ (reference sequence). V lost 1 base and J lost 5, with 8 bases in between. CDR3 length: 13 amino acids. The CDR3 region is CASSLEHGETQYF. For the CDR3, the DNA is TGTGCCAGCAGCTTAGAGCACGGGGAGACCCAGTACTTC.

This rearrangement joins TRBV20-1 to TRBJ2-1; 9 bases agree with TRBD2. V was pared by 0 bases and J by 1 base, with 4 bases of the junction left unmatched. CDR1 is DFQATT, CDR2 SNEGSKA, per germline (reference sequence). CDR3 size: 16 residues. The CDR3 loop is CSARELAGISYNEQFF. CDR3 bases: TGCAGTGCTAGAGAGCTAGCGGGAATTTCCTACAATGAGCAGTTCTTC.

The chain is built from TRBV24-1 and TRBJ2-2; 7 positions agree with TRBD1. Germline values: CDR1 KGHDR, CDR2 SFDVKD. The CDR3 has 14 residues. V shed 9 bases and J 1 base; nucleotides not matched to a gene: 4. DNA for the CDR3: TGTGCCACCTCGGGACAGATGAACACCGGGGAGCTGTTTTTT. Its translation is CATSGQMNTGELFF.

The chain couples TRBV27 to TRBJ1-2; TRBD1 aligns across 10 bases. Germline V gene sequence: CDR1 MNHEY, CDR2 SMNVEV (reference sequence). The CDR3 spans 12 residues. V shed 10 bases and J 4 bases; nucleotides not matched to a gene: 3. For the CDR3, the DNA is TGTGCCACCAGGACAGGGGGCTATGGCTACACCTTC. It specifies CATRTGGYGYTF.

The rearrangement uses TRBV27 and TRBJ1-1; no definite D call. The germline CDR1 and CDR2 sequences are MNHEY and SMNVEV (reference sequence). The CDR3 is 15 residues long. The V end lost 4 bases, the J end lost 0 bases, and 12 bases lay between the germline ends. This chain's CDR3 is CASSSTGSLNTEAFF. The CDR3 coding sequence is TGTGCCAGCAGTTCAACCGGGAGTTTGAACACTGAAGCTTTCTTT.

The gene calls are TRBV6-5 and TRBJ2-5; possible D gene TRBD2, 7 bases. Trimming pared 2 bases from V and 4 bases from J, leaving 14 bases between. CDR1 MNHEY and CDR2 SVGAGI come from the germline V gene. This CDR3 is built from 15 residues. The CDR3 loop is CASSYGTGGSETQYF. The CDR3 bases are TGTGCCAGCAGTTACGGAACGGGGGGCTCAGAGACCCAGTACTTC.

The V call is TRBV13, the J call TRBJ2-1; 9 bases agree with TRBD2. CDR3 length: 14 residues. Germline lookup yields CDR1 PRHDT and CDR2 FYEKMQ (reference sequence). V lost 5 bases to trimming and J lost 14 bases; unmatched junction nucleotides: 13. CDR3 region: CASSLEVSGGREFF. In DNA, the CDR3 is TGTGCCAGCAGCCTCGAGGTTAGCGGGGGCCGTGAGTTCTTC.

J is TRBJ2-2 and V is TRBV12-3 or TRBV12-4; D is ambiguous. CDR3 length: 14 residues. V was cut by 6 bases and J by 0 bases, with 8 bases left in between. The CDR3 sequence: CASRSSSNTGELFF. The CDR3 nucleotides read TGTGCCAGCAGGTCTTCCTCGAACACCGGGGAGCTGTTTTTT.

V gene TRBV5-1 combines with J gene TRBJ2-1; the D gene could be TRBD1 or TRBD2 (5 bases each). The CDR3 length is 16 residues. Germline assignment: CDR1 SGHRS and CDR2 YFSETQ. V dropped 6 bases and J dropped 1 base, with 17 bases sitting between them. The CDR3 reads CASKTGWGSSYNEQFF. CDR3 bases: TGCGCCAGCAAAACCGGTTGGGGGTCTTCCTACAATGAGCAGTTCTTC.

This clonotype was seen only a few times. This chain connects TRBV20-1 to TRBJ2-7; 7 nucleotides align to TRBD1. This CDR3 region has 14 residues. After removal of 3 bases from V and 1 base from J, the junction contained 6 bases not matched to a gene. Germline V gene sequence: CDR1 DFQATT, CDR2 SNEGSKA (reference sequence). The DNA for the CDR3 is TGCAGTGCTAGGCACCGGACAGGATCCTACGAGCAGTACTTC. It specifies CSARHRTGSYEQYF.

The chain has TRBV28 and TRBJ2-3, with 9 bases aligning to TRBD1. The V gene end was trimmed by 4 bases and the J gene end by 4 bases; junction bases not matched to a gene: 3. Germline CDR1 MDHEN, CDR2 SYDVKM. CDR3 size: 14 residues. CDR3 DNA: TGTGCCAGCAGTTCCACAGGGGGCGCAGATACGCAGTATTTT. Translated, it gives CASSSTGGADTQYF.

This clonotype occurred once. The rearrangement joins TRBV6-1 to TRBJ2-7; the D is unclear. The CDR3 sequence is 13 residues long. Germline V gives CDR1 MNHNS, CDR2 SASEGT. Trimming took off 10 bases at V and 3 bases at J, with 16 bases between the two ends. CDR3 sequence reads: CAIAPDRFYEQYF. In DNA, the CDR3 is TGTGCCATCGCCCCTGATAGATTCTACGAGCAGTACTTC.

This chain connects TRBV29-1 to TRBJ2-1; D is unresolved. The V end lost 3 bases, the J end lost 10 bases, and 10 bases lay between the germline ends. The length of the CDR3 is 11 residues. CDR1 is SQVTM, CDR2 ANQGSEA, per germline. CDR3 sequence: CSVEGFGEQFF. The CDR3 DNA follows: TGCAGCGTTGAGGGGTTCGGCGAGCAGTTCTTC.

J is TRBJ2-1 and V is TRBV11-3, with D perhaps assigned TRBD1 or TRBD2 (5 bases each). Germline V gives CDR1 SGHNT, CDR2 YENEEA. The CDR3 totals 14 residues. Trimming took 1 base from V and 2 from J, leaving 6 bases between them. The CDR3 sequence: CASSLGGAYNEQFF. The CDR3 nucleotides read TGTGCCAGCAGCTTAGGAGGGGCCTACAATGAGCAGTTCTTC.

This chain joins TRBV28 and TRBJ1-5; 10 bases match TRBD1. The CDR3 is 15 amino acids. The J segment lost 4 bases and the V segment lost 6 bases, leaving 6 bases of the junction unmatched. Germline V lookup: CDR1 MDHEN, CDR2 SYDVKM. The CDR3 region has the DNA TGTGCCAGCAGCCCCGACAGGGGGCGGAATCAGCCCCAGCATTTT. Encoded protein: CASSPDRGRNQPQHF.

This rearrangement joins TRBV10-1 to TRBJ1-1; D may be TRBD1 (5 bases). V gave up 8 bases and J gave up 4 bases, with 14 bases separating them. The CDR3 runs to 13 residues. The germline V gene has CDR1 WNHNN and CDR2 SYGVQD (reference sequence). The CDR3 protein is CASGGGTGTEAFF. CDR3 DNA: TGCGCCAGCGGTGGAGGGACGGGCACTGAAGCTTTCTTT.

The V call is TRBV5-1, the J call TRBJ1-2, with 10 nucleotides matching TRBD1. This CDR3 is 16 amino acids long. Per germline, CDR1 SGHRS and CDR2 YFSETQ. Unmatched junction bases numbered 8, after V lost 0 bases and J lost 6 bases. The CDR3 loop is CASSLGDRGPENGYTF. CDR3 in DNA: TGCGCCAGCAGCTTGGGTGACAGGGGGCCGGAGAATGGCTACACCTTC.

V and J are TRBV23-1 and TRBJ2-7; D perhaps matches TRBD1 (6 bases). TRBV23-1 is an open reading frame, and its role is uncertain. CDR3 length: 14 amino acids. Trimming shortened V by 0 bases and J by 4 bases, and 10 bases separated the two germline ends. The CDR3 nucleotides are TGCGCCAGCAGTCAATCCACAGGGACATACGAGCAGTACTTC. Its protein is CASSQSTGTYEQYF.

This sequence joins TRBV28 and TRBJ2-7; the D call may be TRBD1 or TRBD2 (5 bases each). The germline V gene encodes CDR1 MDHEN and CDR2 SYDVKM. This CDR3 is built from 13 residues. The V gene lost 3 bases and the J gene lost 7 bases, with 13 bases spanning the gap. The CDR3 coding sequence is TGTGCCAGCAGTTTCGGGGCTCTAACGGAGCAGTACTTC. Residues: CASSFGALTEQYF.

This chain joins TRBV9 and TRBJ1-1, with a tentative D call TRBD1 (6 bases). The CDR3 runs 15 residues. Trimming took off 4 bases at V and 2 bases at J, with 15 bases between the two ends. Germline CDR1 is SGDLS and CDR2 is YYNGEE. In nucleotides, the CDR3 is TGTGCCAGCAGCATGGGGGACATTATTAACACTGAAGCTTTCTTT. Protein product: CASSMGDIINTEAFF. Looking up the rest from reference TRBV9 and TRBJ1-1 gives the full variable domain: DSGVTQTPKHLITATGQRVTLRCSPRSGDLSVYWYQQSLDQGLQFLIQYYNGEERAKGNILERFSAQQFPDLHSELNLSSLELGDSALYFCASSMGDIINTEAFFGQGTRLTVV.

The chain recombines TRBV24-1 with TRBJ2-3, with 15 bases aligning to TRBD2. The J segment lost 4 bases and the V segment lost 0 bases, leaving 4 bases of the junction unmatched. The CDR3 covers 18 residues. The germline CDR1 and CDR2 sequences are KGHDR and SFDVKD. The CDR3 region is CATSDLPRTSGGADTQYF. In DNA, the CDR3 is TGTGCCACCAGTGATTTGCCCCGGACTAGCGGGGGGGCAGATACGCAGTATTTT.

The DNA of the CDR3 is TGTGCCAGCAGCCACGGGTCCAATGAGCAGTTCTTC. This sequence encodes CASSHGSNEQFF. The chain uses TRBV7-2 and TRBJ2-1; D is unclear. There are 12 residues in the CDR3. Trimming pared 5 bases from V and 6 bases from J, leaving 8 bases between. The germline CDR1 and CDR2 sequences are SGHTA and FQGNSA.